This T cell receptor (beta chain) derives from a study of radiotherapy plus CTLA-4 blockade in lung cancer. Looking at the study overall: Across the patients, objective responses occurred in under 20%, and disease control in just over 30%. General study findings and limits: TCR clones of tumor origin grew in blood after radiotherapy plus ipilimumab.

The CDR3 spans 16 residues. V lost 5 bases to trimming and J lost 11 bases; unmatched junction nucleotides: 12. Per the germline V gene, CDR1 is MNHNY and CDR2 is SVGAGI (reference sequence). Profiling relied on immunoSEQ multiplex PCR, and the TCRdb table lists in-frame clones only, not all of them. This sample has tens of thousands of clones; about 73% occur once, and the top ten carry around 3.5%. This clone was counted a few times. Its specificity is unknown. The receptor was isolated from a human donor with non-small cell lung cancer who had stable disease on radiotherapy plus ipilimumab. This sequence joins TRBV6-6 and TRBJ2-1; TRBD2 agrees at 13 bases. The source material was peripheral blood, sampled from a patient treated with radiotherapy plus ipilimumab. The CDR3 nucleotides read TGTGCCAGCAGTCAGATTCGGACTAGCGGGAGTGGCAAGCAGTTCTTC. This translates into CASSQIRTSGSGKQFF.